These 31 T cell receptor beta chains share one sample of origin, sequenced in a study of T-cell reconstitution after alpha-beta-depleted transplantation in children. Unique molecular identifiers were used in preparing the TCRbeta library. TCRdb redid the calling of the PCR reads with MiXCR, one entry per CDR3 protein. The sample lists around 100,000 distinct CDR3 sequences; around 5.9% were seen once. The sequenced sample was PBMCs, mostly from graft donor cells, obtained 60 days after TCRalphabeta/CD19-depleted stem cell transplant. Receptors originate from a female patient aged 2 to 10 who had a stem cell transplant for Fanconi anemia, so the T cells may come from the graft donor.

This clonotype was seen many times. The chain uses TRBV7-9 and TRBJ2-2, with a tentative D call TRBD2 (6 bases). The germline gives CDR1 SEHNR, CDR2 FQNEAQ (reference sequence). The V gene lost 2 bases and the J gene lost 5 bases, with 12 bases spanning the gap. CDR3 length: 15 amino acids. CDR3 sequence: CASSLLEDYTGELFF. For the CDR3, the DNA is TGTGCCAGCAGCTTACTAGAGGACTATACCGGGGAGCTGTTTTTT.

This clonotype appeared a few times. This chain joins TRBV30 and TRBJ1-2; D unresolved. V shed 1 base and J shed 2 bases, with 5 bases lying between them. The germline gives CDR1 GTSNPN, CDR2 SVGIG (reference sequence). This CDR3 contains 12 residues. The CDR3 reads CAWSGLNYGYTF. The CDR3 DNA sequence: TGTGCCTGGAGTGGTCTAAACTATGGCTACACCTTC.

This clonotype was observed many times. The V gene is TRBV2, the J gene TRBJ2-4; 7 positions match TRBD1. This CDR3 has 17 amino acids. Germline CDR1 is SNHLY and CDR2 is FYNNEI. V lost 1 base, J lost 0 bases, and 6 bases stayed unmatched. In DNA, the CDR3 is TGTGCCAGCAGTGAAGAGACAGGGCTGGGAGCCAAAAACATTCAGTACTTC. As protein: CASSEETGLGAKNIQYF. Drawing the rest from reference TRBV2 and TRBJ2-4, the complete variable domain is EPEVTQTPSHQVTQMGQEVILRCVPISNHLYFYWYRQILGQKVEFLVSFYNNEISEKSEIFDDQFSVERPDGSNFTLKIRSTKLEDSAMYFCASSEETGLGAKNIQYFGAGTRLSVL.

This clonotype was detected ten times or more. The gene calls are TRBV19 and TRBJ2-1; 8 bases fit TRBD2. Germline trimming cut 5 bases from V and 4 bases from J; bases unmatched to any gene: 7. Germline CDR1 and CDR2: LNHDA and SQIVND (reference sequence). The length of the CDR3 is 15 residues. The CDR3 spells CASSGGLVSYNEQFF. As DNA, the CDR3 is TGTGCCAGTAGTGGGGGACTAGTCTCTTACAATGAGCAGTTCTTC. Supplemented by reference TRBV19 and TRBJ2-1, the full variable domain reads DGGITQSPKYLFRKEGQNVTLSCEQNLNHDAMYWYRQDPGQGLRLIYYSQIVNDFQKGDIAEGYSVSREKKESFPLTVTSAQKNPTAFYLCASSGGLVSYNEQFFGPGTRLTVL.

This clonotype was recorded many times. The V call is TRBV28, the J call TRBJ2-1; the D gene could be TRBD1 or TRBD2 (5 bases each). The germline CDR1 and CDR2 sequences are MDHEN and SYDVKM. This CDR3 region has 18 residues. Trimming took 2 bases from V and 4 from J, leaving 21 bases between them. The CDR3 protein is CASSLIEGLGLLYNEQFF. DNA for the CDR3: TGTGCCAGCAGTTTAATAGAGGGGTTGGGGTTATTATACAATGAGCAGTTCTTC.

V and J are TRBV20-1 and TRBJ1-5; D gene ambiguous. Trimming took 2 bases from V and 2 from J, leaving 4 bases between them. CDR1 and CDR2 from the germline V gene are DFQATT and SNEGSKA (reference sequence). The CDR3 extends over 12 amino acids. The CDR3 region is CSARHRNQPQHF. The CDR3 coding sequence is TGCAGTGCTAGACATCGCAATCAGCCCCAGCATTTT.

The sample holds many counts of this clonotype. The V call is TRBV7-8, the J call TRBJ2-3, with 14 bases that match TRBD2. CDR1 SGHVS and CDR2 FQNEAQ come from the germline V gene. The length of the CDR3 is 19 residues. With V trimmed by 1 base and J by 0 bases, 6 bases remained unmatched. This CDR3 reads CASSLVATSGGESTDTQYF. DNA of the CDR3: TGTGCCAGCAGCTTAGTGGCGACTAGCGGGGGGGAGAGCACAGATACGCAGTATTTT.

This clonotype was seen many times. The rearrangement links TRBV3-1 to TRBJ1-1; no clear D. Germline assignment: CDR1 LGHDT and CDR2 YNNKEL (reference sequence). With 4 bases removed from V and 0 bases from J, the gap between germline ends came to 9 bases. This CDR3 region has 14 residues. The CDR3 nucleotides read TGTGCCAGCAGCCTGTTGGCGGTGAACACTGAAGCTTTCTTT. Amino acids: CASSLLAVNTEAFF.

This clonotype was observed many times. The chain uses TRBV6-4 and TRBJ2-1, with TRBD1 matching 8 bases. Germline CDR1 is MRHNA and CDR2 is SNTAGT. The CDR3 length is 15 residues. The V segment lost 0 bases and the J segment 3 bases; nucleotides outside the gene matches: 1. DNA of the CDR3: TGTGCCAGCAGTGACTCCACAGGGGGCTACAATGAGCAGTTCTTC. Translated, it gives CASSDSTGGYNEQFF.

This clonotype was seen ten or more times. The V call is TRBV5-1, the J call TRBJ1-4, with unresolved D. The germline gives CDR1 SGHRS, CDR2 YFSETQ. V gave up 4 bases and J gave up 1 base, with 8 bases separating them. CDR3 length equals 14 residues. In nucleotides, the CDR3 is TGCGCCAGCAGCGGTGGAGGAACTAATGAAAAACTGTTTTTT. It yields the protein CASSGGGTNEKLFF.

This clonotype appeared many times. V gene TRBV5-1 combines with J gene TRBJ2-2; 10 nucleotides line up with TRBD2. The length of the CDR3 is 18 residues. V was pared by 0 bases and J by 3 bases, with 8 bases of the junction left unmatched. Germline CDR1 reads SGHRS; CDR2 reads YFSETQ. CDR3 coding DNA: TGCGCCAGCAGCTTGGCGCCTAGCGGGAGCGTCGACACCGGGGAGCTGTTTTTT. The encoded protein is CASSLAPSGSVDTGELFF.

Ten or more counts support this clonotype. The rearrangement joins TRBV10-3 to TRBJ2-3, with D perhaps matching TRBD1 or TRBD2 (5 bases each). The CDR3 spans 14 residues. Germline values: CDR1 ENHRY, CDR2 SYGVKD. V was trimmed by 7 bases and J by 4 bases, leaving 15 bases between them. CDR3 bases: TGTGCCATCACTCCGACGGGACCCTCAGATACGCAGTATTTT. It is translated as CAITPTGPSDTQYF.

In its sample, this clonotype was seen a few times. The gene calls are TRBV7-2 and TRBJ2-2; TRBD1 is a possible D gene (6 bases). Germline values: CDR1 SGHTA, CDR2 FQGNSA. V lost 2 bases and J lost 1, with 14 bases in between. The CDR3 totals 17 residues. CDR3 residues: CASSLTPPGQNTGELFF. The CDR3, as DNA: TGTGCCAGCAGCTTAACTCCTCCGGGACAGAACACCGGGGAGCTGTTTTTT. The whole variable domain, remainder taken from reference TRBV7-2 and TRBJ2-2, is GAGVSQSPSNKVTEKGKDVELRCDPISGHTALYWYRQSLGQGLEFLIYFQGNSAPDKSGLPSDRFSAERTGGSVSTLTIQRTQQEDSAVYLCASSLTPPGQNTGELFFGEGSRLTVL.

This clonotype was observed a handful of times. The chain carries TRBV20-1 and TRBJ2-5; 9 bases agree with TRBD1. The germline gives CDR1 DFQATT, CDR2 SNEGSKA (reference sequence). The CDR3 spans 14 residues. V gave up 3 bases and J gave up 4 bases; unmatched junction bases: 6. CDR3 sequence (DNA): TGCAGTGCTAGTCCCGGGACAGGGAGAGAGACCCAGTACTTC. Translation gives CSASPGTGRETQYF.

The chain uses TRBV15 and TRBJ1-1; D is perhaps TRBD1 (6 bases). The CDR3 spans 15 residues. Trimming stripped 4 bases from V and 1 base from J, with 13 bases between. CDR1 is LNHNV, CDR2 YYDKDF, per germline (reference sequence). Written as DNA, the CDR3 is TGTGCCACCAGCAATTTTCGGACAGCGAACACTGAAGCTTTCTTT. It encodes CATSNFRTANTEAFF.

This sequence joins TRBV20-1 and TRBJ1-2; TRBD1 might be the D (5 bases). CDR3 length: 15 amino acids. Trimming took off 3 bases at V and 4 bases at J, with 18 bases between the two ends. The germline gives CDR1 DFQATT, CDR2 SNEGSKA (reference sequence). This chain's CDR3 is CSASPDSIGSYGYTF. The CDR3 DNA follows: TGCAGTGCTAGTCCTGACAGTATTGGTTCCTATGGCTACACCTTC.

The rearrangement links TRBV10-3 to TRBJ1-2; D is unresolved. Between the trimmed V and J ends, which lost 6 bases and 0 bases, there was a span of 11 bases. The CDR3 is made up of 14 amino acids. The germline V gene encodes CDR1 ENHRY and CDR2 SYGVKD. CDR3 bases: TGTGCCATCAGCCCAAACGGAGCTAACTATGGCTACACCTTC. It specifies CAISPNGANYGYTF.

This clonotype was recorded at least ten times. This chain joins TRBV6-1 and TRBJ2-2; D not resolved. Germline V gene data show CDR1 as MNHNS and CDR2 as SASEGT. V was trimmed by 6 bases and J by 0 bases, leaving 8 bases between them. The CDR3 loop spans 14 amino acids. The CDR3, as DNA: TGTGCCAGCAGGCGCTCAGCGAACACCGGGGAGCTGTTTTTT. The encoded protein is CASRRSANTGELFF.

There are many counts of this clonotype. J is TRBJ2-7 and V is TRBV12-3 or TRBV12-4; 9 positions match TRBD1. V lost 3 bases and J lost 6; bases outside the gene matches: 6. This CDR3 has 14 amino acids. In DNA, the CDR3 is TGTGCCAGCAGTTTTTGGGGACAGGGAGCCGAGCAGTACTTC. Translated, it gives CASSFWGQGAEQYF.

This clonotype was seen many times. One end of the junction does not line up with germline, which may come from a read error. The chain joins TRBV20-1 to TRBJ2-3; D might be TRBD1 (5 bases). Germline V gene data show CDR1 as DFQATT and CDR2 as SNEGSKA (reference sequence). The CDR3 covers 12 residues. Written as DNA, the CDR3 is TGTGTAACAAGGGGCATGGGGGATACGCAGTATTTT. Protein sequence: CVTRGMGDTQYF.

This clonotype was counted many times. The CDR3: CASELGGTQYF. The DNA for the CDR3 is TGTGCCAGCGAATTGGGGGGGACCCAGTACTTC. The J gene is TRBJ2-5, the V gene TRBV6-1, with D maybe TRBD2 (6 bases). Germline loops: CDR1 MNHNS, CDR2 SASEGT. The CDR3 length is 11 residues. Trimming took 8 bases from V and 7 from J, leaving 11 bases between them.

The sample holds many counts of this clonotype. The CDR3 spells CSARDRAAGHYNEQFF. Written as DNA, the CDR3 is TGCAGTGCTAGAGATAGGGCAGCGGGGCATTACAATGAGCAGTTCTTC. The chain is built from TRBV20-1 and TRBJ2-1, with 7 positions matching TRBD2. The germline V gene encodes CDR1 DFQATT and CDR2 SNEGSKA (reference sequence). The CDR3 sequence is 16 residues long. V shed 0 bases and J 4 bases; nucleotides not matched to a gene: 9.

This clonotype was seen a handful of times. The chain employs TRBV28 and TRBJ1-5; D is possibly TRBD1 (6 bases). The CDR3 sequence is 16 residues long. CDR1 is MDHEN, CDR2 SYDVKM, per germline. V lost 3 bases and J lost 3, with 15 bases in between. The CDR3 region is CASSFAPRGANQPQHF. CDR3 DNA sequence: TGTGCCAGCAGTTTTGCCCCCCGGGGGGCCAATCAGCCCCAGCATTTT. Supplemented by reference TRBV28 and TRBJ1-5, the full variable domain reads DVKVTQSSRYLVKRTGEKVFLECVQDMDHENMFWYRQDPGLGLRLIYFSYDVKMKEKGDIPEGYSVSREKKERFSLILESASTNQTSMYLCASSFAPRGANQPQHFGDGTRLSIL.

About this clonotype: Likely a read error: the CDR3 ends without its conserved phenylalanine or tryptophan. J is TRBJ2-1 and V is TRBV2; no firm D call. Germline CDR1 reads SNHLY; CDR2 reads FYNNEI. Deletions cut 4 bases from V and 7 bases from J, with 5 bases between. The CDR3 runs to 11 residues. Here the CDR3 DNA reads TGTGCCAGCAGTGCCGCAAATGAGCAGTTCGTC. Amino acids: CASSAANEQFV.

This clonotype was observed at least ten times. The genes are TRBV7-3 and TRBJ2-1; maybe TRBD1 (6 bases). CDR3 size: 12 residues. Per the germline V gene, CDR1 is SGHTA and CDR2 is FQGTGA. V lost 2 bases to trimming and J lost 10 bases, with 9 bases between them. The CDR3 DNA is TGTGCCAGCAGCTTACCCCAGGGGGAGCAGTTCTTC. Amino acid sequence: CASSLPQGEQFF.

This clonotype showed up many times. The chain recombines TRBV2 with TRBJ2-5; 7 nucleotides align to TRBD2. This CDR3 comprises 17 residues. Germline loops: CDR1 SNHLY, CDR2 FYNNEI. V gave up 2 bases and J gave up 4 bases; unmatched junction bases: 13. The CDR3 region is CASSETLIGGRGETQYF. CDR3 in DNA: TGTGCCAGCAGTGAAACCCTTATAGGCGGGAGAGGAGAGACCCAGTACTTC.

This clonotype showed up many times. DNA of the CDR3: TGTGCCAGCAGCCACGGGACCCGGCCCCCCCAAGAGACCCAGTACTTC. Translation gives CASSHGTRPPQETQYF. The chain carries TRBV3-1 and TRBJ2-5; D might be TRBD1 or TRBD2, each matching 5 bases. This CDR3 spans 16 amino acids. V was shortened by 3 bases and J by 1 base, with 15 bases between the two germline ends. CDR1 is LGHDT, CDR2 YNNKEL, per germline (reference sequence).

This clonotype has a count of ten or more. The V call is TRBV28, the J call TRBJ1-5; 9 bases agree with TRBD1. CDR1 is MDHEN and CDR2 is SYDVKM in the germline V gene. Trimming took 6 bases from V and 3 from J; bases not matched to a gene: 3. There are 14 residues in the CDR3. The CDR3 bases are TGTGCCAGCAGGGGACAGGGAAACAATCAGCCCCAGCATTTT. Its translation is CASRGQGNNQPQHF.

This clonotype was seen many times. V usage is TRBV18 and J usage is TRBJ2-7; D uncertain. Germline values: CDR1 KGHSH, CDR2 LQKENI. V lost 4 bases and J 2 bases, leaving 6 bases between the germline ends. The CDR3 has 12 amino acids. The CDR3 protein is CASSQGTYEQYF. DNA for the CDR3: TGTGCCAGCTCACAGGGTACCTACGAGCAGTACTTC.

This clonotype was counted many times. The chain has TRBV27 and TRBJ1-2; 9 bases line up with TRBD1. Trimming removed 5 bases from V and 4 bases from J; junction bases left unmatched: 5. This CDR3 is built from 14 residues. CDR1 and CDR2 from the germline V gene are MNHEY and SMNVEV (reference sequence). DNA of the CDR3: TGTGCCAGCAGTCCCGGGACAGGGATCTATGGCTACACCTTC. This encodes CASSPGTGIYGYTF.

The rearrangement links TRBV28 to TRBJ2-7, with a possible D match to TRBD1 (5 bases). Germline CDR1 and CDR2: MDHEN and SYDVKM. This CDR3 contains 14 residues. Trimming took off 4 bases at V and 4 bases at J, with 14 bases between the two ends. The CDR3 is CASSWGDSPYEQYV. CDR3 DNA sequence: TGTGCCAGCAGTTGGGGTGACAGTCCTTACGAGCAGTACGTC.